The T cell receptor (beta chain) under discussion was sequenced for a study of OX40 agonist ivuxolimab in advanced cancers. Study findings and constraints: Antigen specificity of clonally expanded peripheral T cells was not established.

For this clone: Its antigen is not identified.

Sequencing was performed with immunoSEQ multiplex PCR; in TCRdb, only in-frame clones are kept and a portion is missing. The sample carries around 10,000 clones, less than 90% recorded once. After removal of 1 base from V and 6 bases from J, the junction contained 6 bases not matched to a gene. This CDR3 is 17 amino acids long. Germline V gene sequence: CDR1 MGHRA, CDR2 YSYEKL. The chain is built from TRBV4-1 and TRBJ2-2; TRBD1 agrees at 12 bases. This receptor was obtained from an adult with an advanced solid tumor such as melanoma, head and neck, liver or kidney cancer. The specimen comprised CD4+ or CD8+ T cells sorted from blood, sampled in a trial of the OX40 agonist ivuxolimab. Here the CDR3 reads CASSQAGGQGAPGELFF. Here the CDR3 DNA reads TGCGCCAGCAGCCAAGCCGGGGGACAGGGGGCCCCCGGGGAGCTGTTTTTT.